The entry below describes one TCR beta chain. No antigen is known for it. One base away there is no much larger clone; base qualities are not given. This entry belongs to a study of T cell responses to AZD1222 COVID-19 vaccine (dated by TCRdb to the early 2020s). Regarding the study in general: AZD1222 recipients with second doses at about 4 weeks or about 12 weeks were pooled, because spike-specific TCR depth and breadth did not differ between schedules. Trial participants were enrolled by age into subgroups of 18-55, 56-69 and 70-plus years, and 148, 28 and 57 TCR-sequenced participants, respectively, were included in these subgroups. TCR sequencing was performed for about 250 trial participants, of whom around 200 were given two doses of AZD1222 and some 26 were given two doses of MenACWY control vaccine.

The paper as a whole reports these results and caveats: In the small 56-69-year group, the increase in depth fell short of significance, most likely because of low power. No day 14 peak-response samples were available, so repertoires were characterized only after the peak T cell response. Reportedly, almost half of the unique spike-specific TCRs recognized epitopes lying outside the regions that are mutated in the B.1.351 and B.1.1.7 variants. The whole spike protein was spanned by vaccine-associated CD4 TCRs, and dominant responses were seen in regions 160-218 and 743-854. Participants were mostly white British and included more females than males, and it was suggested by the authors that clonal diversity may have been underestimated. After two AZD1222 doses, both the breadth and the depth of spike-specific TCRs were significantly higher than at day 0 and than in MenACWY recipients. Only a handful of AZD1222 recipients were SARS-CoV-2 seropositive at baseline, limiting conclusions about previously exposed vaccinees.

In light of the paper, this sample's time point label describes: baseline before first vaccination. Vaccinee samples came from UK trials COV001 and COV002, including a single-blind randomized controlled phase 2/3 trial of AZD1222 (ChAdOx1 nCoV-19) in healthy adults. Trial participant PBMC samples were collected at day 0 and day 28 after the second dose for TCRbeta chain sequencing. The junction shows trimming of 0 bases on V and 3 bases on J, and the gene matches do not reach 1 base of it. The CDR3 covers 15 residues, taking in both the cysteine and the phenylalanine. Here the CDR3 DNA is all that survives: 45 bases in frame from base 1. CDR1 and CDR2 (SGHRS, YFSETQ) derive from the germline V gene. The CDR3 regions of human TCRbeta chains were analyzed by immunosequencing. The authors' pipeline ran thus. TCRs in the repertoires were matched against a reference library of SARS-CoV-2-specific TCRs that had been generated with the MIRA antigen-specificity platform. Breadth was defined as the fraction of unique TCRs that were SARS-CoV-2-associated. Depth was defined as the fraction of total T cells that were SARS-CoV-2-associated. Using the MIRA data, every spike-specific TCR was mapped to the spike region that the TCR reacted to and assigned to either a CD4 or a CD8 class. Log10-transformed breadth and depth values were compared by one-way ANOVA with Sidak's multiple comparisons tests. The source is immuneACCESS, and TCRdb retained only in-frame sequences with V and J called. Part of the clones is not carried over; for the studies checked, unresolved V genes explain less than half of this, and the remainder is unexplained. D and trimming come from the DNA, and the V and J calls and clone size come from that table. The sample data list some 150,000 clones, and 75% to 90% of these were observed just once. The ten largest account for roughly 7.3% of the sample.

Material: peripheral blood, obtained on day 0 of AZD1222 vaccination. The chain is made from TRBV5-1 and TRBJ2-1, and TRBD1 aligns with 9 junction nucleotides. This receptor was taken from an adult in good health. The bases are TGCGCCAGCAGCTTGGACAGGGGGCTCTACAATGAGCAGTTCTTC. This encodes CASSLDRGLYNEQFF.